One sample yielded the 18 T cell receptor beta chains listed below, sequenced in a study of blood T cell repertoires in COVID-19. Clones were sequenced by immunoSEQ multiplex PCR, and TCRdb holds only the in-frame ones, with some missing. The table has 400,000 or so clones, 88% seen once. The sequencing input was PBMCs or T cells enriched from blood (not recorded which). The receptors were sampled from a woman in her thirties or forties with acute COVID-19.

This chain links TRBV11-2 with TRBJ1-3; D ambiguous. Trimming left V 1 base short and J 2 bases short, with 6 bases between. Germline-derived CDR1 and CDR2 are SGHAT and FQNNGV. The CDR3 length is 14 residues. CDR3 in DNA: TGTGCCAGCAGCTTAGTCAGGACTGGAAACACCATATATTTT. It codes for CASSLVRTGNTIYF.

Written as DNA, the CDR3 is TGTGCCAGCAGATCACAGGGGGTAAATGAGCAGTTCTTC. Translation gives CASRSQGVNEQFF. The chain carries TRBV6-5 and TRBJ2-1; 8 bases match TRBD1. V dropped 6 bases and J dropped 7; count of bases not matched to a gene: 5. The CDR3 loop spans 13 amino acids. Germline values: CDR1 MNHEY, CDR2 SVGAGI.

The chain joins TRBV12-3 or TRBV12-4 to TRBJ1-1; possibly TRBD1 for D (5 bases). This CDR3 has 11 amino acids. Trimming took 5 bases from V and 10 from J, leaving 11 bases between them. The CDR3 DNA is TGTGCCAGCAGTGGAGGGGAGGTAGCTTTCTTT. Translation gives CASSGGEVAFF.

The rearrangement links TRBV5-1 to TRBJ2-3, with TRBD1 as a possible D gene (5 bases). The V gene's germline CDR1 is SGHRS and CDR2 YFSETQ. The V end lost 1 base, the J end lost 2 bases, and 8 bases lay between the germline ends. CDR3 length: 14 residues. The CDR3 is CASSLIRDTDTQYF. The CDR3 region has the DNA TGCGCCAGCAGCTTGATCAGGGACACAGATACGCAGTATTTT.

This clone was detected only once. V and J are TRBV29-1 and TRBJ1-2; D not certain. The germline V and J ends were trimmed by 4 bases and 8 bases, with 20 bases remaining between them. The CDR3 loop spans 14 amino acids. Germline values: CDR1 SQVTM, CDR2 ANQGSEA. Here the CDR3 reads CSVVLRGGRKGYTF. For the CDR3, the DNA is TGCAGCGTTGTTCTACGGGGAGGGAGGAAGGGCTACACCTTC.

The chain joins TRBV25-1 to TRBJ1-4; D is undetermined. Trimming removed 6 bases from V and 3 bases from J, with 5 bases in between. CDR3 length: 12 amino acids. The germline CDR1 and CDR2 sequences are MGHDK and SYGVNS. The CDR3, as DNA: TGTGCCAGCAGGGCAGCTAATGAAAAACTGTTTTTT. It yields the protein CASRAANEKLFF.

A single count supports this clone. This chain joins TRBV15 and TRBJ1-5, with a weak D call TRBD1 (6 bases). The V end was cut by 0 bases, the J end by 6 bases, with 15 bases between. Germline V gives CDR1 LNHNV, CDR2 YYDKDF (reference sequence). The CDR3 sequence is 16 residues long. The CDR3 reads CATSRELFRGGQPQHF. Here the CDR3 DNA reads TGTGCCACCAGCAGAGAGTTGTTCAGGGGTGGTCAGCCCCAGCATTTT.

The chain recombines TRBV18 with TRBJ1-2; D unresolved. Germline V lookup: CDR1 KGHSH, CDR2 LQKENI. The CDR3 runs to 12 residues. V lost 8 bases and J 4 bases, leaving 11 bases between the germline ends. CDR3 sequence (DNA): TGTGCCAGCCGACCGGAGGGCTATGGCTACACCTTC. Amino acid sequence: CASRPEGYGYTF.

The CDR3 sequence is CASSQRRGETQYF. The CDR3, as DNA: TGCGCCAGCAGCCAACGCCGGGGGGAGACCCAGTACTTC. The chain uses TRBV4-1 and TRBJ2-5; D may be TRBD2 (6 bases). This CDR3 spans 13 amino acids. Trimming cost V 2 bases and J 5 bases, with 9 bases left between them. Per the germline V gene, CDR1 is MGHRA and CDR2 is YSYEKL.

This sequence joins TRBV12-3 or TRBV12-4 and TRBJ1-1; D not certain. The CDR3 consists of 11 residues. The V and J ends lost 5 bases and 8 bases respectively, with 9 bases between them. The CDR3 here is CASSRAGEAFF. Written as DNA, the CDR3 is TGTGCCAGCAGTCGGGCGGGGGAAGCTTTCTTT.

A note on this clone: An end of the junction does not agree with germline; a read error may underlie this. CDR3 loop: CASGDQGARASGANVLTF. DNA of the CDR3: TGTGCCAGCGGTGACCAGGGGGCGCGGGCCTCTGGGGCCAACGTCCTGACTTTC. The chain joins TRBV2 to TRBJ2-6; 8 positions match TRBD1. Germline CDR1 SNHLY, CDR2 FYNNEI. The CDR3 spans 18 residues.

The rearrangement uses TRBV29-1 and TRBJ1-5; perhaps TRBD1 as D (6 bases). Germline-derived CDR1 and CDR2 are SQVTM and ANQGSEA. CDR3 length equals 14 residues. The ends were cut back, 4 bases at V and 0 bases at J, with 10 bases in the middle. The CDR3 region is CSVATGNSNQPQHF. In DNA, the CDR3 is TGCAGCGTTGCGACAGGCAATAGCAATCAGCCCCAGCATTTT.

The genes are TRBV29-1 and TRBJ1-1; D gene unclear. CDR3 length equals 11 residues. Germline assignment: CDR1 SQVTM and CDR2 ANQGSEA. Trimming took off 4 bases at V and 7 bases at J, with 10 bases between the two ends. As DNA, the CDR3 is TGCAGCGTTGGTTTCGGTTTTGAAGCTTTCTTT. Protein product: CSVGFGFEAFF. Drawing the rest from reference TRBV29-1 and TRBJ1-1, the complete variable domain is SAVISQKPSRDICQRGTSLTIQCQVDSQVTMMFWYRQQPGQSLTLIATANQGSEATYESGFVIDKFPISRPNLTFSTLTVSNMSPEDSSIYLCSVGFGFEAFFGQGTRLTVV.

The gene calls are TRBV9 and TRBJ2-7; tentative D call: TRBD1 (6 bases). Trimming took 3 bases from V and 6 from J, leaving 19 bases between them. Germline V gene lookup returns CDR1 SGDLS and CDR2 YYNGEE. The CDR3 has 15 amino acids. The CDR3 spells CASSGSGTSRSEQYF. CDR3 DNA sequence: TGTGCCAGCAGCGGGTCCGGGACATCACGGTCCGAGCAGTACTTC.

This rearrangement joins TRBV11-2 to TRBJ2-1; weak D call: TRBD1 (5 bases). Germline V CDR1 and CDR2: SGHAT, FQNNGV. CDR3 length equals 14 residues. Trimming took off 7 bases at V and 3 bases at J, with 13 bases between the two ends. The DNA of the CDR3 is TGTGCCAGCACCCCAGGGCCCAACTACAATGAGCAGTTCTTC. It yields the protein CASTPGPNYNEQFF.

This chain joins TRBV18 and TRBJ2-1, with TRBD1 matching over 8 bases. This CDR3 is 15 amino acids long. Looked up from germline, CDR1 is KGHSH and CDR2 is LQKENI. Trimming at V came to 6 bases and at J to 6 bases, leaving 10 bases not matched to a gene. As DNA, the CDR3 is TGTGCCAGCTCCCCCTGGGCAGGGGGCGTCAATGAGCAGTTCTTC. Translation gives CASSPWAGGVNEQFF.

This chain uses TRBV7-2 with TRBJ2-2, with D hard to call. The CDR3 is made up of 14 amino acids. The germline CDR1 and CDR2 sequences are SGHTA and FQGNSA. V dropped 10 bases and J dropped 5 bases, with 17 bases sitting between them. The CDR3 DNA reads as TGTGCCATCAATCAGACTCCGCTGACCGGGGAGCTGTTTTTT. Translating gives CAINQTPLTGELFF.

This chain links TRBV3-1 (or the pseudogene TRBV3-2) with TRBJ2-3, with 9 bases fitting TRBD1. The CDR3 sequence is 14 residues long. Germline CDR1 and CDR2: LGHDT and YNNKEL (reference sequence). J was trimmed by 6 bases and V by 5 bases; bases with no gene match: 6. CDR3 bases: TGTGCCAGCAGCGGAGACAGGGGGGGTGATACGCAGTATTTT. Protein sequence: CASSGDRGGDTQYF.